A selection of T cell receptor beta chains follows, all from one sample in a study of blood T cells in healthy people across ages. Via MiXCR, TCRdb re-called the 5' RACE reads, giving one row per CDR3 protein. Among hundreds of thousands of distinct CDR3 sequences listed, roughly 50% were seen once. The sample comprised blood. The receptors here all came from a woman aged 55-69 years in good health. CDR3s include the opening cysteine and the closing phenylalanine or tryptophan. D genes are given only for firm matches. Some rows have no size entry. The others give once, few or many, or a class for an expanded clone.

d_gene,abundance,v_gene,j_gene,CDR3aa,CDR3nt
.,.,TRBV10-3,TRBJ2-1,CATEGANEQFF,TGTGCCACGGAGGGGGCCAATGAGCAGTTCTTC
TRBD1,few,TRBV20-1,TRBJ1-1,CSAAGTVRTEAFF,TGCAGTGCAGCCGGGACAGTTAGGACTGAAGCTTTCTTT
TRBD2,few,TRBV20-1,TRBJ2-5,CSARDVPTGTRPQETQYF,TGCAGTGCTAGAGATGTCCCCACCGGGACTAGACCTCAAGAGACCCAGTACTTC
.,.,TRBV20-1,TRBJ2-4,CSVMDGSGNIQYF,TGCAGTGTTATGGACGGCTCCGGGAACATTCAGTACTTC
TRBD2,.,TRBV15,TRBJ2-7,CATSTGLAGLYEQYF,TGTGCCACCAGCACTGGACTAGCGGGCCTCTACGAGCAGTACTTC
.,.,TRBV28,TRBJ1-2,CASSSPSPARGTGYGYTF,TGTGCCAGCAGTTCCCCTTCCCCAGCGCGCGGTACAGGCTATGGCTACACCTTC
.,.,TRBV5-1,TRBJ2-7,CASSSGASFYNEQYF,TGCGCCAGCAGCTCCGGGGCTAGCTTTTACAATGAGCAGTACTTC
TRBD1,.,TRBV27,TRBJ1-2,CASRGTGSLYGYTF,TGTGCCAGCAGGGGGACAGGATCGCTCTATGGCTACACCTTC
.,once,TRBV7-3,TRBJ1-2,CASSLTPQNYGYTF,TGCGCCAGCAGCTTAACCCCCCAGAACTATGGCTACACCTTC
TRBD1,.,TRBV5-1,TRBJ1-5,CASSLTGDQPQHF,TGCGCCAGCAGCTTAACAGGGGATCAGCCCCAGCATTTT
.,.,TRBV13,TRBJ2-4,CASSTPGTPSPIQYF,TGTGCCAGCAGCACCCCTGGGACCCCCTCTCCCATTCAGTACTTC
TRBD2,.,TRBV9,TRBJ2-3,CASSHQASGTVDTQYF,TGTGCCAGCAGCCACCAGGCAAGCGGGACGGTAGATACGCAGTATTTT
.,.,TRBV28,TRBJ2-6,CASSRAGSGANVLTF,TGTGCCAGCAGCAGGGCCGGGTCTGGGGCCAACGTCCTGACTTTC
.,.,TRBV28,TRBJ1-3,CASSPTGGFSGNTIYF,TGTGCCAGCAGTCCAACGGGGGGATTCTCTGGAAACACCATATATTTT
.,few,TRBV27,TRBJ1-6,CASSTGFIYNSPLHF,TGTGCCAGCAGTACGGGGTTTATCTATAATTCACCCCTCCACTTT
.,.,TRBV28,TRBJ1-2,CASSPPYVGAYGYTF,TGTGCCAGCAGCCCCCCGTATGTGGGCGCCTATGGCTACACCTTC
TRBD2,.,TRBV20-1,TRBJ2-3,CSASPTSGYTDTQYF,TGCAGTGCTTCCCCGACTAGCGGGTACACAGATACGCAGTATTTT
.,.,TRBV12-3/TRBV12-4,TRBJ1-5,CASSLGGTTSNQPQHF,TGTGCCAGCAGTTTAGGGGGGACAACAAGCAATCAGCCCCAGCATTTT
.,.,TRBV5-4,TRBJ2-3,CASSRDTGEDTQYF,TGTGCCAGCAGCCGGGACACGGGAGAAGATACGCAGTATTTT
.,.,TRBV4-3,TRBJ1-1,CASSQGRSSEAFF,TGCGCCAGCAGCCAAGGACGGTCGAGTGAAGCTTTCTTT
.,.,TRBV28,TRBJ2-5,CASSLTHRRETQYF,TGTGCCAGCAGTTTAACCCACAGGAGGGAGACCCAGTACTTC
.,few,TRBV15,TRBJ2-7,CATSPLRAYEQYF,TGTGCCACCAGCCCCCTGAGGGCCTACGAGCAGTACTTC
.,once,TRBV29-1,TRBJ2-1,CCAARRETPNNEQFF,TGCTGCGCTGCCCGTCGGGAGACACCAAACAATGAGCAGTTCTTC
.,many,TRBV4-3,TRBJ2-3,CASSQQGVLEADTQYF,TGCGCCAGCAGCCAACAAGGCGTCTTGGAGGCAGATACGCAGTATTTT
TRBD1,.,TRBV7-2,TRBJ1-5,CASSPQGGSNQPQHF,TGTGCCAGCAGCCCTCAGGGGGGCAGCAATCAGCCCCAGCATTTT
TRBD1,.,TRBV29-1,TRBJ1-1,CSVDQGGMNTEAFF,TGCAGCGTTGACCAGGGGGGCATGAACACTGAAGCTTTCTTT
.,.,TRBV7-9,TRBJ1-6,CVSSPSKSSNSPLHF,TGTGTCAGCAGCCCATCTAAGAGTAGCAATTCACCCCTCCACTTT
TRBD2,.,TRBV20-1,TRBJ2-7,CSARAGTSGTGEQYF,TGCAGTGCTAGAGCCGGGACTAGCGGGACTGGCGAGCAGTACTTC
.,.,TRBV7-2,TRBJ2-7,CASSQDRPYEQYF,TGTGCCAGCAGCCAAGACAGGCCCTACGAGCAGTACTTC
TRBD2,few,TRBV7-2,TRBJ2-5,CASSLTSAGVGETQYF,TGTGCCAGCAGCTTAACGTCAGCGGGAGTCGGGGAGACCCAGTACTTC
.,few,TRBV28,TRBJ2-1,CASSLLGPSRGHEQFF,TGTGCCAGCAGTTTATTAGGGCCTAGCCGAGGGCATGAGCAGTTCTTC
.,.,TRBV6-2/TRBV6-3,TRBJ2-5,CASSYGHPQETQYF,TGTGCCAGCAGTTATGGACATCCGCAAGAGACCCAGTACTTC
TRBD1,.,TRBV27,TRBJ2-1,CASSPSTGGYNEQFF,TGTGCCAGCAGCCCCTCGACAGGGGGCTACAATGAGCAGTTCTTC
.,.,TRBV20-1,TRBJ1-1,CSATGDRSTEAFF,TGCAGTGCTACCGGCGACAGGAGCACTGAAGCTTTCTTT
.,.,TRBV7-2,TRBJ2-7,CASSLVPGYNEQYF,TGTGCCAGCAGCTTAGTGCCGGGCTACAATGAGCAGTACTTC
TRBD2,.,TRBV5-1,TRBJ2-1,CASTGLAGSNEQFF,TGCGCCAGCACCGGACTAGCGGGATCTAATGAGCAGTTCTTC
TRBD2,many,TRBV2,TRBJ2-7,CASSGLAGYEQYF,TGTGCCAGCAGCGGACTAGCGGGTTACGAGCAGTACTTC
.,.,TRBV28,TRBJ2-7,CASSRWVSYEQYF,TGTGCCAGCAGTCGTTGGGTATCCTACGAGCAGTACTTC
.,.,TRBV9,TRBJ1-2,CASTPDSNYGYTF,TGTGCCAGCACCCCGGACAGTAACTATGGCTACACCTTC
TRBD1,.,TRBV6-1,TRBJ1-4,CASREQGASPNEKLFF,TGTGCCAGCAGAGAACAGGGGGCGTCCCCTAATGAAAAACTGTTTTTT
TRBD2,.,TRBV7-6,TRBJ2-7,CASSSKLRSGRAMYEQYF,TGTGCCAGCAGCTCCAAACTTCGTAGCGGGAGGGCCATGTACGAGCAGTACTTC
TRBD1,.,TRBV27,TRBJ1-2,CASNLDRGGNSYGYTF,TGTGCCAGCAACCTAGACAGGGGGGGTAATAGCTATGGCTACACCTTC
TRBD1,.,TRBV7-3,TRBJ1-2,CASSLGQGTNYGYTF,TGTGCCAGCAGCTTAGGACAGGGGACTAACTATGGCTACACCTTC
.,.,TRBV28,TRBJ1-5,CASSPDNTRPQHF,TGTGCCAGCAGTCCTGATAACACTAGGCCCCAGCATTTT
TRBD1,.,TRBV4-3,TRBJ2-7,CASSLRQGPSYEQYF,TGCGCCAGCAGCCTAAGACAGGGACCTTCCTACGAGCAGTACTTC
TRBD1,few,TRBV29-1,TRBJ1-4,CSVGQGIGEKLFF,TGCAGCGTTGGACAGGGGATAGGTGAAAAACTGTTTTTT
.,.,TRBV9,TRBJ2-7,CASSVGARVGDEQYF,TGTGCCAGCAGCGTAGGTGCGAGGGTAGGGGACGAGCAGTACTTC